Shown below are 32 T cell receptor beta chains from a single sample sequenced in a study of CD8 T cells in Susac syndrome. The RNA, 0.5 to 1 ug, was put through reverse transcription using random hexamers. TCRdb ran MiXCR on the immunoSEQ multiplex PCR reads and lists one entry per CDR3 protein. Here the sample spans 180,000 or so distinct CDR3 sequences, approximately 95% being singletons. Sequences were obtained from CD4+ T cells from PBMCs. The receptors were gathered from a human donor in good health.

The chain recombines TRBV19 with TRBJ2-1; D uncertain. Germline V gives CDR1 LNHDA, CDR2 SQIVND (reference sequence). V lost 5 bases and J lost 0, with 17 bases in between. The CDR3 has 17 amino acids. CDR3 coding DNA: TGTGCCAGTAGTCCCCAGACACCGCTTTCCTCCTACAATGAGCAGTTCTTC. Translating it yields CASSPQTPLSSYNEQFF.

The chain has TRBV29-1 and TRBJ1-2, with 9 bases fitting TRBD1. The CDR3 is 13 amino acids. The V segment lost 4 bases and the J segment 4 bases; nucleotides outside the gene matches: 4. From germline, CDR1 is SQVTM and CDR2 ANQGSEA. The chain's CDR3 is CSVVDRGFYGYTF. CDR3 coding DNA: TGCAGCGTTGTGGACAGGGGTTTCTATGGCTACACCTTC.

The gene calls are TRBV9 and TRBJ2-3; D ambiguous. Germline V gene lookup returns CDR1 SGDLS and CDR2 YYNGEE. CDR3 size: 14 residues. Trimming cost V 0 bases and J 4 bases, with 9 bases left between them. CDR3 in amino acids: CASSVVDDADTQYF. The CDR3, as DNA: TGTGCCAGCAGCGTAGTAGATGACGCAGATACGCAGTATTTT.

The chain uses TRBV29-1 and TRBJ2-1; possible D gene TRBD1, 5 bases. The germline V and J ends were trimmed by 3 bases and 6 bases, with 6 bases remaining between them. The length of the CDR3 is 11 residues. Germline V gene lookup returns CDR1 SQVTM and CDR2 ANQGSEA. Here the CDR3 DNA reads TGCAGCGTTGACAGGGTCAATGAGCAGTTCTTC. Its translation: CSVDRVNEQFF.

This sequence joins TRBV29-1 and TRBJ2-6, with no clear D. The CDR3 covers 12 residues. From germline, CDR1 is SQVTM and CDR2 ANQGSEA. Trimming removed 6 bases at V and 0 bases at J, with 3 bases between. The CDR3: CSVSSGANVLTF. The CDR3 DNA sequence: TGCAGCGTCTCCTCTGGGGCCAACGTCCTGACTTTC. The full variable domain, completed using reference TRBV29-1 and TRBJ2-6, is SAVISQKPSRDICQRGTSLTIQCQVDSQVTMMFWYRQQPGQSLTLIATANQGSEATYESGFVIDKFPISRPNLTFSTLTVSNMSPEDSSIYLCSVSSGANVLTFGAGSRLTVL.

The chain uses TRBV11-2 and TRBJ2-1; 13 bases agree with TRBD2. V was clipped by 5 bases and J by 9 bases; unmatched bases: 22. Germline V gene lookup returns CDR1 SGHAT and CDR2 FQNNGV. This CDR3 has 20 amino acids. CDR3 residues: CASSLTPRTSGRASRGEQFF. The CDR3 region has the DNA TGTGCCAGCAGCCTGACCCCCAGAACTAGCGGGAGGGCCAGTAGGGGTGAGCAGTTCTTC.

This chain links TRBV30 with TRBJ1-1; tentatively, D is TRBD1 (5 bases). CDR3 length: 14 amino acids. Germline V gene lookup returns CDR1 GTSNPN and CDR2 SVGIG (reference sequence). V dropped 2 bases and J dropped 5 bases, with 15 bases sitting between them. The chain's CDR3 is CAWSRSTGGTEAFF. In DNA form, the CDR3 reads TGTGCCTGGAGTCGATCTACCGGGGGTACTGAAGCTTTCTTT.

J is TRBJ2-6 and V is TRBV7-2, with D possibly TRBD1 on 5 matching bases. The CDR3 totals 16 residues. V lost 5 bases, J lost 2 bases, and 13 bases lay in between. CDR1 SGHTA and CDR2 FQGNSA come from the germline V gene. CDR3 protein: CASSTGPGAGANVLTF. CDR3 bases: TGTGCCAGCAGCACAGGACCAGGCGCTGGGGCCAACGTCCTGACTTTC.

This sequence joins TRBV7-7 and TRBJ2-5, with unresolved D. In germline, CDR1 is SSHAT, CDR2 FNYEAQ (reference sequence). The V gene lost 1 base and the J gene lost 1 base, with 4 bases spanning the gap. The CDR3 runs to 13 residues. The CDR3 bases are TGTGCCAGCAGCTTAGACGCCCAAGAGACCCAGTACTTC. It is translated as CASSLDAQETQYF. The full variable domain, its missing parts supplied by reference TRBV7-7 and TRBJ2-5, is GAGVSQSPRYKVTKRGQDVTLRCDPISSHATLYWYQQALGQGPEFLTYFNYEAQPDKSGLPSDRFSAERPEGSISTLTIQRTEQRDSAMYRCASSLDAQETQYFGPGTRLLVL.

The CDR3 DNA reads as TGTGCCAGCAGCAAAGGGTATGGCTACACCTTC. Its protein is CASSKGYGYTF. The chain uses TRBV28 and TRBJ1-2, with D uncertain. Germline V gene data show CDR1 as MDHEN and CDR2 as SYDVKM. This CDR3 region has 11 residues. Trimming left V 6 bases short and J 5 bases short, with 7 bases between.

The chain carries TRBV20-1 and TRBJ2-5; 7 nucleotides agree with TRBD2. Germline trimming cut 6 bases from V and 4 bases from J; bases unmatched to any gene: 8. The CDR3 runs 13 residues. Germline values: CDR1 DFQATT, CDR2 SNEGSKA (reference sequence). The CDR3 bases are TGCAGTGCCCCTGGGGAGGGAGGAGAGACCCAGTACTTC. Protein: CSAPGEGGETQYF.

CDR3 in amino acids: CSVEPSYEQFF. CDR3 nucleotides: TGCAGCGTTGAGCCCTCGTATGAGCAGTTCTTC. This rearrangement joins TRBV29-1 to TRBJ2-1; unclear D gene. The CDR3 has 11 residues. The germline gives CDR1 SQVTM, CDR2 ANQGSEA. Trimming stripped 3 bases from V and 8 bases from J, with 8 bases between.

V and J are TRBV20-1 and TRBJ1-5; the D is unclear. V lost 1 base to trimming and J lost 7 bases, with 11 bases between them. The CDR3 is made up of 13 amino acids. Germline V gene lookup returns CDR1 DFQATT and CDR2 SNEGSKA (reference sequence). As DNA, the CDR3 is TGCAGTGCTAGAGGGTCCCATGGGCAGCCCCAGCATTTT. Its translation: CSARGSHGQPQHF.

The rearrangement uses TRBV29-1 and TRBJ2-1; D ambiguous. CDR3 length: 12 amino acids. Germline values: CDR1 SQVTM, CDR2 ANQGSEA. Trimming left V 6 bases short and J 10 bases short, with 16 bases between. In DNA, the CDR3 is TGCAGCGTCGAAAGGTCGGGTGGAGAGCAGTTCTTC. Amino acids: CSVERSGGEQFF.

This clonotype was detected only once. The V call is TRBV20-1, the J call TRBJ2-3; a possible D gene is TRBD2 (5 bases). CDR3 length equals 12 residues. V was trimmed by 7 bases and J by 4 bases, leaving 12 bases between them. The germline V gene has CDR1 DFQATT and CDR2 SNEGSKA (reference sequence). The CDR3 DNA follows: TGCAGTGGAGAGAGGGCGGCAGATACGCAGTATTTT. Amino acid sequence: CSGERAADTQYF.

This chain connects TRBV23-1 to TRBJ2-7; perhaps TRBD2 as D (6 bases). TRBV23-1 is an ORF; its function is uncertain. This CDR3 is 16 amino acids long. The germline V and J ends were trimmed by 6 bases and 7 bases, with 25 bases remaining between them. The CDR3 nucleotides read TGCGCCAGCAGGACCCTACTAGCCTTCTTGCCTAGGGAGCAGTACTTC. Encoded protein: CASRTLLAFLPREQYF.

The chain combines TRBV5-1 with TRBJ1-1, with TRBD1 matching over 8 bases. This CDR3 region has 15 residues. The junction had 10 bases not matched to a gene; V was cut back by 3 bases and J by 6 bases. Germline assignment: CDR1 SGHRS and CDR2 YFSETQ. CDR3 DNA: TGCGCCAGCAGCTCCAGGTCAGGGGGCGAGGCTGAAGCTTTCTTT. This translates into CASSSRSGGEAEAFF.

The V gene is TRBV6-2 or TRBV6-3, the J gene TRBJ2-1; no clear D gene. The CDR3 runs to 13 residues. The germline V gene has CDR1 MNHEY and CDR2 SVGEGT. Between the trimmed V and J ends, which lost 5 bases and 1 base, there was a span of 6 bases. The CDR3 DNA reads TGTGCCAGCAGTCACGGATCCTACAATGAGCAGTTCTTC. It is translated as CASSHGSYNEQFF.

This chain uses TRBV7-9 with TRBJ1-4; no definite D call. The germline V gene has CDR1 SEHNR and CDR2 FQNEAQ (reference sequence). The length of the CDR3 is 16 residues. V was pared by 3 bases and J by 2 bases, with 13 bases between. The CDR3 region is CASSFPLGLTNEKLFF. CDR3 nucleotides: TGTGCCAGCAGCTTCCCTTTGGGTTTGACTAATGAAAAACTGTTTTTT.

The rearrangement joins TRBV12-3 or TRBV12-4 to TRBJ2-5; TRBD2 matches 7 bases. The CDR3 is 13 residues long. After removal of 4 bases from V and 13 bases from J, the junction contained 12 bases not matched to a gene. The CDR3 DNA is TGTGCCAGCAGTTCGGGACTAACCCCTAACCCGTACTTC. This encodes CASSSGLTPNPYF.

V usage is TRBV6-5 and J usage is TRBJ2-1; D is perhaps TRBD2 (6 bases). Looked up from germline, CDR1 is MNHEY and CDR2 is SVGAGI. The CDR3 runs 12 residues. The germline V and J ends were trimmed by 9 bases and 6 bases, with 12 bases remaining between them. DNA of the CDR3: TGTGCCAGTGGAGGGTATGGCAATGAGCAGTTCTTC. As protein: CASGGYGNEQFF.

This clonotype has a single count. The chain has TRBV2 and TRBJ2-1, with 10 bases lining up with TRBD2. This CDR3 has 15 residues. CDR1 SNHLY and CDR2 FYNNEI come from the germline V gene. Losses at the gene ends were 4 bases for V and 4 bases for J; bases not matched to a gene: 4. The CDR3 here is CASSAGTSEYNEQFF. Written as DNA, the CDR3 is TGTGCCAGCAGTGCCGGGACTAGCGAGTACAATGAGCAGTTCTTC. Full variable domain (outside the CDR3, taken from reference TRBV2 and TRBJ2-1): EPEVTQTPSHQVTQMGQEVILRCVPISNHLYFYWYRQILGQKVEFLVSFYNNEISEKSEIFDDQFSVERPDGSNFTLKIRSTKLEDSAMYFCASSAGTSEYNEQFFGPGTRLTVL.

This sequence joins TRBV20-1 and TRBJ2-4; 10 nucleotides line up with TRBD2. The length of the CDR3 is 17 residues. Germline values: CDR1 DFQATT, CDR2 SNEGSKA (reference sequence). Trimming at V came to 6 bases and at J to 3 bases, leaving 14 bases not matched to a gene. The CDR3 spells CSAQPFLRLAGKNIQYF. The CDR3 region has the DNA TGCAGTGCGCAACCCTTTCTCCGACTAGCGGGCAAAAACATTCAGTACTTC.

CDR3 residues: CASSFRGNEQFF. The DNA of the CDR3 is TGTGCCAGCAGTTTTCGGGGTAATGAGCAGTTCTTC. V usage is TRBV12-3 or TRBV12-4 and J usage is TRBJ2-1; tentative D call: TRBD2 (5 bases). This CDR3 comprises 12 residues. The V end lost 3 bases, the J end lost 7 bases, and 7 bases lay between the germline ends.

The CDR3 DNA reads as TGCGCCAGCAGCCTCTCTAACCGGGATTTTCTGACCGAGCAGTACTTC. It codes for CASSLSNRDFLTEQYF. The chain joins TRBV4-3 to TRBJ2-7, with D perhaps matching TRBD2 (5 bases). This CDR3 is 16 amino acids long. Germline loops: CDR1 LGHNA, CDR2 YSLEER. V lost 4 bases, J lost 6 bases, and 22 bases lay in between.

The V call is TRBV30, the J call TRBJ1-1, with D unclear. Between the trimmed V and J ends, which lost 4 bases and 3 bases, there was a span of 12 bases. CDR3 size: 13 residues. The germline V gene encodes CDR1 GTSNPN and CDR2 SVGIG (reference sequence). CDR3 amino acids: CAWTVNRDTEAFF. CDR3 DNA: TGTGCCTGGACCGTTAATAGGGACACTGAAGCTTTCTTT. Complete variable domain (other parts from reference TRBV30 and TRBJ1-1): SQTIHQWPATLVQPVGSPLSLECTVEGTSNPNLYWYRQAAGRGLQLLFYSVGIGQISSEVPQNLSASRPQDRQFILSSKKLLLSDSGFYLCAWTVNRDTEAFFGQGTRLTVV.

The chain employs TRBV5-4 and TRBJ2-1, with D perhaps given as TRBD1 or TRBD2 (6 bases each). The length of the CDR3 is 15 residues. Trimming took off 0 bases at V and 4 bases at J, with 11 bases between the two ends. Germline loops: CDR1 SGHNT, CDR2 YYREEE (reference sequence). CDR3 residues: CASSLAGGRYNEQFF. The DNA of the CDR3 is TGTGCCAGCAGCTTGGCTGGGGGGCGGTACAATGAGCAGTTCTTC.

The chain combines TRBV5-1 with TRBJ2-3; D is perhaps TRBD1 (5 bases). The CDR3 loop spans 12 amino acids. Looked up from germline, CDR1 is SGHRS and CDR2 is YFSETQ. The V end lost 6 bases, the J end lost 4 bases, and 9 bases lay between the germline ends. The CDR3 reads CASTQGSDTQYF. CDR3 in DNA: TGCGCCAGCACCCAGGGATCAGATACGCAGTATTTT.

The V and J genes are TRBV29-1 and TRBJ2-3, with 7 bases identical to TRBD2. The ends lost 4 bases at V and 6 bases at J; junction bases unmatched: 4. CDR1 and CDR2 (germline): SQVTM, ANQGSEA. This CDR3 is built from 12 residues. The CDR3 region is CSVGQGGDTQYF. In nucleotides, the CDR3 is TGCAGCGTTGGGCAGGGAGGGGATACGCAGTATTTT.

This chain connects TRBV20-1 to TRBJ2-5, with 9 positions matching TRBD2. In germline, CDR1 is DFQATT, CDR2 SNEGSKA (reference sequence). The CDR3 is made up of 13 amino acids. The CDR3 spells CSTPLAGQETQYF. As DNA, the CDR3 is TGCAGCACGCCCCTAGCGGGACAAGAGACCCAGTACTTC.

CDR3 residues: CSARVTGTYEQYF. The CDR3 region has the DNA TGCAGTGCTAGAGTGACGGGTACCTACGAGCAGTACTTC. The V gene is TRBV20-1, the J gene TRBJ2-7; D remains unclear. Per germline, CDR1 DFQATT and CDR2 SNEGSKA (reference sequence). This CDR3 has 13 residues. V was trimmed by 1 base and J by 2 bases, leaving 9 bases between them.

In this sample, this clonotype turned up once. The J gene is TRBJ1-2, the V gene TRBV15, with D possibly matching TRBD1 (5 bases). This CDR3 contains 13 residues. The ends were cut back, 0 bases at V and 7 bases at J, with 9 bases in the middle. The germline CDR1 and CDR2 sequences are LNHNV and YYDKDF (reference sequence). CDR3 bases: TGTGCCACCAGCAGAGACGGGGCGGTTGGCTACACCTTC. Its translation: CATSRDGAVGYTF.